One sample yielded the 14 T cell receptor beta chains listed below, sequenced in a study of radiation and T cells in renal cell carcinoma. Sequencing used immunoSEQ multiplex PCR; TCRdb keeps in-frame clones, though not all of them. The sample lists 16,000 or so clones; 50% were seen once. Treatment indicated: 15 Gy SBRT to primary tumor, nephrectomy 4 weeks later. Sequenced material: tumor tissue, taken from a patient whose treatment included radiotherapy and nephrectomy. The origin of the receptors is an older woman with renal cell carcinoma.

This chain uses TRBV7-3 with TRBJ1-5; TRBD1 matches 7 bases. This CDR3 is 17 amino acids long. Unmatched junction bases numbered 13, after V lost 2 bases and J lost 6 bases. CDR1 and CDR2 (germline): SGHTA, FQGTGA. CDR3 bases: TGTGCCAGCAGCTTAGGCAGGCAGACAGGGCTAGGTCAGCCCCAGCATTTT. Translating it yields CASSLGRQTGLGQPQHF. The full variable domain, in which reference TRBV7-3 and TRBJ1-5 provide the parts outside the CDR3, is GAGVSQTPSNKVTEKGKYVELRCDPISGHTALYWYRQSLGQGPEFLIYFQGTGAADDSGLPNDRFFAVRPEGSVSTLKIQRTERGDSAVYLCASSLGRQTGLGQPQHFGDGTRLSIL.

About this clone itself: The sample carries other DNA sequences with the same CDR3. This rearrangement joins TRBV7-2 to TRBJ2-5; D is unresolved. The germline V and J ends were trimmed by 1 base and 0 bases, with 3 bases remaining between them. Germline V gene sequence: CDR1 SGHTA, CDR2 FQGNSA. This CDR3 contains 13 residues. In DNA, the CDR3 is TGTGCCAGCAGCTTAGTTTACCAAGAGACCCAGTACTTC. This translates into CASSLVYQETQYF.

CDR3 loop: CATSPLAGSADTQYF. CDR3 coding DNA: TGTGCCACCAGCCCACTAGCGGGGTCGGCAGATACGCAGTATTTT. This chain connects TRBV15 to TRBJ2-3; 10 nucleotides align to TRBD2. From germline, CDR1 is LNHNV and CDR2 YYDKDF (reference sequence). The CDR3 extends over 15 amino acids. Losses at the gene ends were 5 bases for V and 4 bases for J; bases not matched to a gene: 6.

This chain uses TRBV9 with TRBJ2-5; D gene uncertain. The CDR3 contains 13 residues. Germline V lookup: CDR1 SGDLS, CDR2 YYNGEE. V was trimmed by 0 bases and J by 7 bases, leaving 10 bases between them. CDR3 amino acids: CASSVGVMGTQYF. The DNA of the CDR3 is TGTGCCAGCAGCGTAGGGGTTATGGGGACCCAGTACTTC.

This clone was seen a handful of times. V and J are TRBV5-8 and TRBJ2-4; a weak D match, TRBD1 (6 bases). The CDR3 consists of 15 residues. V gave up 2 bases and J gave up 6 bases, with 15 bases separating them. Germline assignment: CDR1 SGHTS and CDR2 YDEGEE. CDR3 sequence: CASSFGRDIGNIQYF. The CDR3 nucleotides read TGTGCCAGCAGCTTTGGAAGGGACATTGGAAACATTCAGTACTTC.

The chain couples TRBV2 to TRBJ2-7; D possibly corresponds to TRBD1 (5 bases). V lost 6 bases to trimming and J lost 1 base, with 10 bases between them. In germline, CDR1 is SNHLY, CDR2 FYNNEI. The CDR3 is 13 amino acids. The CDR3 sequence is CASSPPGSYEQYF. Written as DNA, the CDR3 is TGTGCCAGCAGCCCTCCAGGGTCCTACGAGCAGTACTTC. Variable domain in full (rest from reference TRBV2 and TRBJ2-7): EPEVTQTPSHQVTQMGQEVILRCVPISNHLYFYWYRQILGQKVEFLVSFYNNEISEKSEIFDDQFSVERPDGSNFTLKIRSTKLEDSAMYFCASSPPGSYEQYFGPGTRLTVT.

This clone occurred a few times. This chain links TRBV7-2 with TRBJ1-1; D is undetermined. Germline assignment: CDR1 SGHTA and CDR2 FQGNSA. The CDR3 extends over 13 amino acids. V dropped 1 base and J dropped 1 base, with 4 bases sitting between them. The CDR3 here is CASSLGQNTEAFF. CDR3 coding DNA: TGTGCCAGCAGCTTAGGGCAGAACACTGAAGCTTTCTTT.

The J gene is TRBJ2-7, the V gene TRBV19; maybe TRBD2 (6 bases). Germline V gene sequence: CDR1 LNHDA, CDR2 SQIVND (reference sequence). The CDR3 consists of 14 residues. V lost 6 bases, J lost 0 bases, and 12 bases lay in between. The CDR3 reads CASRLASSSYEQYF. The DNA of the CDR3 is TGTGCCAGTAGGCTAGCGTCGAGCTCCTACGAGCAGTACTTC.

This clone came up many times. The chain combines TRBV11-2 with TRBJ2-1; D is unresolved. CDR3 length: 11 amino acids. CDR1 and CDR2 from the germline V gene are SGHAT and FQNNGV. V was pared by 5 bases and J by 10 bases, with 9 bases between. In DNA form, the CDR3 reads TGTGCCAGCAGCCCATCCTTCGAGCAGTTCTTC. Protein: CASSPSFEQFF. Supplemented by reference TRBV11-2 and TRBJ2-1, the full variable domain reads EAGVAQSPRYKIIEKRQSVAFWCNPISGHATLYWYQQILGQGPKLLIQFQNNGVVDDSQLPKDRFSAERLKGVDSTLKIQPAKLEDSAVYLCASSPSFEQFFGPGTRLTVL.

This clone came up a few times. The CDR3 is CASSLANSYEQYF. CDR3 DNA: TGTGCCAGCAGCTTAGCGAACTCGTACGAGCAGTACTTC. The chain is built from TRBV11-2 and TRBJ2-7; D is undetermined. The germline V gene has CDR1 SGHAT and CDR2 FQNNGV. The V gene lost 1 base and the J gene lost 4 bases, with 8 bases spanning the gap. CDR3 length: 13 residues.

Notes on this clone: This is likely an artifact of a read error, given a far larger clone one base away. The gene calls are TRBV5-6 and TRBJ1-6; possibly TRBD1 for D (5 bases). The CDR3 has 14 residues. Germline CDR1 and CDR2: SGHDT and YYEEEE. Between the trimmed V and J ends, which lost 0 bases and 9 bases, there was a span of 10 bases. The CDR3 region has the DNA TGTGCCAGCAGCTTGGGCAGGGAAACTTCACCCCTCCACTTT. The encoded protein is CASSLGRETSPLHF.

V is TRBV4-3 and J is TRBJ1-2, with D possibly being TRBD1 (5 bases). V was pared by 1 base and J by 0 bases, with 12 bases between. CDR3 length equals 16 residues. Germline CDR1 reads LGHNA; CDR2 reads YSLEER. The CDR3 coding sequence is TGCGCCAGCAGCCAAGGGGGGGTACAGGCTAACTATGGCTACACCTTC. Translation gives CASSQGGVQANYGYTF.

The chain joins TRBV25-1 to TRBJ2-7; D tentatively fits TRBD1 or TRBD2 (5 bases each). This CDR3 comprises 15 residues. The ends were cut back, 4 bases at V and 6 bases at J, with 19 bases in the middle. CDR1 MGHDK and CDR2 SYGVNS come from the germline V gene. In DNA, the CDR3 is TGTGCCAGCAGTGCCTACCGGGGCCGAGGGCCCGAGCAGTACTTC. It specifies CASSAYRGRGPEQYF.

The chain has TRBV6-6 and TRBJ1-1; a weak D match, TRBD1 (5 bases). V dropped 8 bases and J dropped 0 bases, with 10 bases sitting between them. The CDR3 runs 13 residues. Looked up from germline, CDR1 is MNHNY and CDR2 is SVGAGI (reference sequence). The CDR3 nucleotides are TGTGCCAGCCAGGGACCTTTGAACACTGAAGCTTTCTTT. It yields the protein CASQGPLNTEAFF.